Listed below are T cell receptor beta chains from one sample, sequenced in a study of OX40 agonist ivuxolimab in advanced cancers. TCRdb's table, derived via immunoSEQ multiplex PCR, lists solely in-frame clones and lacks some. The sample includes 70,000 or so clones, 85% to 90% of them seen just once. This sample comprised CD4+ or CD8+ T cells sorted from blood, obtained in a trial of the OX40 agonist ivuxolimab. The receptors shown here come from an adult with an advanced solid tumor such as melanoma, head and neck, liver or kidney cancer. The CDR3 runs from the conserved cysteine through the conserved F or W. D genes are given only for firm matches. Size values are once, few and many counts, or a class for expanded clones, and some rows have none.

j_gene: TRBJ1-2; d_gene: NA; v_gene: TRBV11-2; abundance: NA; CDR3nt: TGTGCCAGCAGCTTGGACATTGGCTATGGCTACACCTTC; CDR3aa: CASSLDIGYGYTF
j_gene: TRBJ2-7; d_gene: NA; v_gene: TRBV5-1; abundance: NA; CDR3nt: TGCGCCAGCTCTCGGGCGGGGTCCTCCTACGAGCAGTACTTC; CDR3aa: CASSRAGSSYEQYF
j_gene: TRBJ1-2; d_gene: NA; v_gene: TRBV5-6; abundance: NA; CDR3nt: TGTGCCAGCAGCTTGGGGACGGCCTATGGCTACACCTTC; CDR3aa: CASSLGTAYGYTF
j_gene: TRBJ1-1; d_gene: NA; v_gene: TRBV19; abundance: NA; CDR3nt: TGTGCCAGTAGAGGGGGGGACGTCGGGGACACTGAAGCTTTCTTT; CDR3aa: CASRGGDVGDTEAFF
j_gene: TRBJ1-4; d_gene: TRBD1; v_gene: TRBV7-6; abundance: NA; CDR3nt: TGTGCCAGCAGCTACGGGACAGGGAGGTTAAGTGAAAAACTGTTTTTT; CDR3aa: CASSYGTGRLSEKLFF
j_gene: TRBJ2-7; d_gene: NA; v_gene: TRBV10-2; abundance: NA; CDR3nt: TGCGCCAGCACCCCAGATGAGATACAGAGGAACGAGCAGTACTTC; CDR3aa: CASTPDEIQRNEQYF
j_gene: TRBJ2-5; d_gene: TRBD2; v_gene: TRBV5-4; abundance: NA; CDR3nt: TGTGCCAGCAGCTTGGTTAGCGGGGGGGCGGAGACCCAGTACTTC; CDR3aa: CASSLVSGGAETQYF
j_gene: TRBJ2-3; d_gene: TRBD2; v_gene: TRBV19; abundance: NA; CDR3nt: TGTGCCAGTACACCGACTAGCAGCCATTGGGGTACGCAGTATTTT; CDR3aa: CASTPTSSHWGTQYF
j_gene: TRBJ2-3; d_gene: NA; v_gene: TRBV19; abundance: NA; CDR3nt: TGTGCCAGTAGCCCCCTTAGCGGTCCGGGAACAGATACGCAGTATTTT; CDR3aa: CASSPLSGPGTDTQYF
j_gene: TRBJ2-3; d_gene: TRBD2; v_gene: TRBV10-3; abundance: NA; CDR3nt: TGTGCCATCAGTGAGCTCGCGGCTAGCGGGGTTGATACGCAGTATTTT; CDR3aa: CAISELAASGVDTQYF
j_gene: TRBJ2-7; d_gene: TRBD1; v_gene: TRBV7-2; abundance: NA; CDR3nt: TGTGCCAGCACCCGGGACAGGGGGGGTATCGAGCAGTACTTC; CDR3aa: CASTRDRGGIEQYF
j_gene: TRBJ2-1; d_gene: TRBD2; v_gene: TRBV9; abundance: once; CDR3nt: TGTGCCAGCAGCCCGCGGACTAGTGGGTACAATGAGCAGTTCTTC; CDR3aa: CASSPRTSGYNEQFF
j_gene: TRBJ1-2; d_gene: NA; v_gene: TRBV27; abundance: NA; CDR3nt: TGTGCCAGCAGTTTATCGAGTGACTATGGCTACACCTTC; CDR3aa: CASSLSSDYGYTF
j_gene: TRBJ2-2; d_gene: TRBD2; v_gene: TRBV15; abundance: NA; CDR3nt: TGTGCCACCAGCAGAGGGGAGGGATCCACCGGGGAGCTGTTTTTT; CDR3aa: CATSRGEGSTGELFF
j_gene: TRBJ2-7; d_gene: NA; v_gene: TRBV21-1; abundance: NA; CDR3nt: TGTGCCAGCAGCAAAGCGCGGGGACAGGGGGCTGTCGAGCAGTACTTC; CDR3aa: CASSKARGQGAVEQYF
j_gene: TRBJ1-1; d_gene: NA; v_gene: TRBV7-9; abundance: NA; CDR3nt: TGTGCCAGCAGCTCCCGGGGGGAGGGGGAAGCTTTCTTT; CDR3aa: CASSSRGEGEAFF
j_gene: TRBJ2-3; d_gene: NA; v_gene: TRBV11-3; abundance: NA; CDR3nt: TGTGCCAGCAGCTTAGTCGACGGACGCACAGATACGCAGTATTTT; CDR3aa: CASSLVDGRTDTQYF
j_gene: TRBJ2-1; d_gene: NA; v_gene: TRBV7-9; abundance: NA; CDR3nt: TGTGCCAGCAGCCCAGAAAAAAGCTCCTACAATGAGCAGTTCTTC; CDR3aa: CASSPEKSSYNEQFF
j_gene: TRBJ2-5; d_gene: TRBD2; v_gene: TRBV7-6; abundance: NA; CDR3nt: TGTGCCAGCAGCTTGGAGATAGCGGGTAACCAAGAGACCCAGTACTTC; CDR3aa: CASSLEIAGNQETQYF
j_gene: TRBJ2-1; d_gene: TRBD2; v_gene: TRBV27; abundance: NA; CDR3nt: TGTGCCAGCCGATCAGGACTAGCGGGAGGTGAGCAGTTCTTC; CDR3aa: CASRSGLAGGEQFF
j_gene: TRBJ2-3; d_gene: NA; v_gene: TRBV9; abundance: NA; CDR3nt: TGTGCCAGCAGCGTAGAACTGGGCGGCACAGATACGCAGTATTTT; CDR3aa: CASSVELGGTDTQYF
j_gene: TRBJ2-3; d_gene: NA; v_gene: TRBV11-2; abundance: NA; CDR3nt: TGTGCCAGCAGCTTGGAGCGGGCATACACAGATACGCAGTATTTT; CDR3aa: CASSLERAYTDTQYF
j_gene: TRBJ1-6; d_gene: NA; v_gene: TRBV2; abundance: few; CDR3nt: TGTGCCAGCAGCACCTCTAATTCACCCCTCCACTTT; CDR3aa: CASSTSNSPLHF
j_gene: TRBJ1-4; d_gene: TRBD1; v_gene: TRBV5-1; abundance: NA; CDR3nt: TGCGCCAGCAGCGCGGGACAGACTAATGAAAAACTGTTTTTT; CDR3aa: CASSAGQTNEKLFF
j_gene: TRBJ2-7; d_gene: NA; v_gene: TRBV27; abundance: NA; CDR3nt: TGTGCCAGCAGCGAGACCGGAGGCCCCTCCTACGAGCAGTACTTC; CDR3aa: CASSETGGPSYEQYF
j_gene: TRBJ1-5; d_gene: NA; v_gene: TRBV5-8; abundance: NA; CDR3nt: TGTGCCAGCAGCACGGGACTGCTTAATCAGCCCCAGCATTTT; CDR3aa: CASSTGLLNQPQHF
j_gene: TRBJ1-1; d_gene: NA; v_gene: TRBV28; abundance: NA; CDR3nt: TGTGCCAGCAGTTTACGAAGGGGGGCTTTCTTT; CDR3aa: CASSLRRGAFF
j_gene: TRBJ1-2; d_gene: TRBD1; v_gene: TRBV28; abundance: few; CDR3nt: TGTGCCAGCAGTTTCCCCGACAGGGCGGGGGGCTACACCTTC; CDR3aa: CASSFPDRAGGYTF
j_gene: TRBJ1-4; d_gene: NA; v_gene: TRBV9; abundance: NA; CDR3nt: TGTGCCAGCAGCGTAGCCGGGGCCAATGAAAAACTGTTTTTT; CDR3aa: CASSVAGANEKLFF
j_gene: TRBJ1-2; d_gene: NA; v_gene: TRBV29-1; abundance: NA; CDR3nt: TGCAGCGTTGAAGATCAGGAATTTGGCTACACCTTC; CDR3aa: CSVEDQEFGYTF
j_gene: TRBJ2-3; d_gene: NA; v_gene: TRBV29-1; abundance: NA; CDR3nt: TGCAGCGTTGAAGCAGGAAGGACAGTAACTAGCACAGATACGCAGTATTTT; CDR3aa: CSVEAGRTVTSTDTQYF
j_gene: TRBJ1-6; d_gene: NA; v_gene: TRBV7-9; abundance: NA; CDR3nt: TGTGCCAGCAGCTTCGGCGGGAAAAGGGTTAATTCACCCCTCCACTTT; CDR3aa: CASSFGGKRVNSPLHF
j_gene: TRBJ1-1; d_gene: NA; v_gene: TRBV18; abundance: NA; CDR3nt: TGTGCCAGCTCACCGAGTTCGGTGAACACTGAAGCTTTCTTT; CDR3aa: CASSPSSVNTEAFF
j_gene: TRBJ1-1; d_gene: NA; v_gene: TRBV19; abundance: NA; CDR3nt: TGTGCCAGTAGTACCTCAGGGAAACCGAACACTGAAGCTTTCTTT; CDR3aa: CASSTSGKPNTEAFF
j_gene: TRBJ2-1; d_gene: TRBD2; v_gene: TRBV10-3; abundance: NA; CDR3nt: TGTGCCATCAGTGGACGGACTAGCTCCTACAATGAGCAGTTCTTC; CDR3aa: CAISGRTSSYNEQFF
j_gene: TRBJ2-3; d_gene: NA; v_gene: TRBV2; abundance: NA; CDR3nt: TGTGCCAGCAGTCTTGGTTTCCAGTCGTACGATACGCAGTATTTT; CDR3aa: CASSLGFQSYDTQYF
j_gene: TRBJ2-6; d_gene: NA; v_gene: TRBV19; abundance: NA; CDR3nt: TGTGCCAGTAGTATTATAGGTGGTGGGGCCAACGTCCTGACTTTC; CDR3aa: CASSIIGGGANVLTF
j_gene: TRBJ2-1; d_gene: NA; v_gene: TRBV10-2; abundance: NA; CDR3nt: TGCGCCAGCAGTGAACCCCGAGCCACAAACCATTACAATGAGCAGTTCTTC; CDR3aa: CASSEPRATNHYNEQFF
j_gene: TRBJ2-1; d_gene: NA; v_gene: TRBV30; abundance: NA; CDR3nt: TGTGCCTGGACAGGTTTGAGCGGTCTACAAGATGAGCAGTTCTTC; CDR3aa: CAWTGLSGLQDEQFF
j_gene: TRBJ1-1; d_gene: NA; v_gene: TRBV11-2; abundance: NA; CDR3nt: TGTGCCAGCAGCTCCAACAGGGACACTGAAGCTTTCTTT; CDR3aa: CASSSNRDTEAFF
j_gene: TRBJ2-7; d_gene: TRBD1; v_gene: TRBV15; abundance: NA; CDR3nt: TGTGCCACCAGCAGAGATCCTGGACAGGGTTCCTACGAGCAGTACTTC; CDR3aa: CATSRDPGQGSYEQYF
j_gene: TRBJ2-7; d_gene: NA; v_gene: TRBV7-2; abundance: NA; CDR3nt: TGTGCCAGCAGCTTCCCGGGCAGCTACTCCTACGAGCAGTACTTC; CDR3aa: CASSFPGSYSYEQYF
j_gene: TRBJ2-3; d_gene: TRBD2; v_gene: TRBV11-3; abundance: NA; CDR3nt: TGTGCCAGCAGCAAAGTAGCGGGGAACACAGATACGCAGTATTTT; CDR3aa: CASSKVAGNTDTQYF
j_gene: TRBJ2-7; d_gene: TRBD2; v_gene: TRBV9; abundance: NA; CDR3nt: TGTGCCAGCAGCGCGGGACTAGCAGCGTACGAGCAGTACTTC; CDR3aa: CASSAGLAAYEQYF
j_gene: TRBJ2-7; d_gene: NA; v_gene: TRBV18; abundance: once; CDR3nt: TGTGCCAGCTCACCGGACAGTGCCGAGCAGTACTTC; CDR3aa: CASSPDSAEQYF
j_gene: TRBJ1-5; d_gene: NA; v_gene: TRBV9; abundance: few; CDR3nt: TGTGCCAGCAGCGAAGGGACACTTAGCAATCAGCCCCAGCATTTT; CDR3aa: CASSEGTLSNQPQHF
j_gene: TRBJ2-7; d_gene: NA; v_gene: TRBV5-1; abundance: NA; CDR3nt: TGCGCCAGCAGCTTGGTAAATTCAAGGATCTACGAGCAGTACTTC; CDR3aa: CASSLVNSRIYEQYF
j_gene: TRBJ2-1; d_gene: TRBD1; v_gene: TRBV7-7; abundance: NA; CDR3nt: TGTGCTAGCAGCTTAGAGGTCGGGACAGCTATATACAATGAGCAGTTCTTC; CDR3aa: CASSLEVGTAIYNEQFF
j_gene: TRBJ1-2; d_gene: TRBD1; v_gene: TRBV5-5; abundance: NA; CDR3nt: TGTGCCAGCAGCTTGGCAGGACAGGGTACCTATGGCTACACCTTC; CDR3aa: CASSLAGQGTYGYTF